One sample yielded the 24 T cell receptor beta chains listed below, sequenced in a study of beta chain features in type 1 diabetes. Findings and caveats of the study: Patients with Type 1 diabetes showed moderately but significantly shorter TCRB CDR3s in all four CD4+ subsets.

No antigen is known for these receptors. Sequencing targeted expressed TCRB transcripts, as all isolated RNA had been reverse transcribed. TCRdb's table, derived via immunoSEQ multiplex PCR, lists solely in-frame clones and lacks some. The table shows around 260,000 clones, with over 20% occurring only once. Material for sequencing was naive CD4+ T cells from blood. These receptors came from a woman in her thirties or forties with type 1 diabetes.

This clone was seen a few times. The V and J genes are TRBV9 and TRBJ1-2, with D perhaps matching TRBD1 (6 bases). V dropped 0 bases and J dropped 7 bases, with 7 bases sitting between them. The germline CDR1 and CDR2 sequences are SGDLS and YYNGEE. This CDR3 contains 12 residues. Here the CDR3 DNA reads TGTGCCAGCAGCGTAGAAGGGGGTGGCTACACCTTC. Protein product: CASSVEGGGYTF.

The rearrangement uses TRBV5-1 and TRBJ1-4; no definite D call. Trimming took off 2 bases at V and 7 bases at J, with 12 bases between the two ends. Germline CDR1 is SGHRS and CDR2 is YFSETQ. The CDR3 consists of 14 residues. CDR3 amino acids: CASSLGIGGEKLFF. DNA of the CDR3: TGCGCCAGCAGCTTAGGGATCGGAGGTGAAAAACTGTTTTTT. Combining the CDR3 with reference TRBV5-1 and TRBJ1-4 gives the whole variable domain KAGVTQTPRYLIKTRGQQVTLSCSPISGHRSVSWYQQTPGQGLQFLFEYFSETQRNKGNFPGRFSGRQFSNSRSEMNVSTLELGDSALYLCASSLGIGGEKLFFGSGTQLSVL.

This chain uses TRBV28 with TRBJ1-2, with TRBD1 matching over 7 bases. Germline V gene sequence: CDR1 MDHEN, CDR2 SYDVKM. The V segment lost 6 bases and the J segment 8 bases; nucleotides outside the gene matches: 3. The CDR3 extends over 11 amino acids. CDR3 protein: CASSYRGGYTF. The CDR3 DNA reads TGTGCCAGCAGCTACAGGGGAGGCTACACCTTC.

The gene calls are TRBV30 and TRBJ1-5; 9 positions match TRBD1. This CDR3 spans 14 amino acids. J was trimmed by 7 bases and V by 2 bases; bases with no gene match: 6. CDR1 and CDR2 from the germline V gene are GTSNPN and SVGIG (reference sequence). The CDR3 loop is CAWSLGQGRQPQHF. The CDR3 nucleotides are TGTGCCTGGAGTCTCGGACAGGGGCGCCAGCCCCAGCATTTT.

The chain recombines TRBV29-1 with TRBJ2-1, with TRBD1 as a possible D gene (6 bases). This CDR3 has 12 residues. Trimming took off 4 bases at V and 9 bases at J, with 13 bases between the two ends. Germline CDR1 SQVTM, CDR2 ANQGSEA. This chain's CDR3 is CSVGQELGEQFF. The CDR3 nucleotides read TGCAGCGTTGGACAGGAGTTAGGTGAGCAGTTCTTC.

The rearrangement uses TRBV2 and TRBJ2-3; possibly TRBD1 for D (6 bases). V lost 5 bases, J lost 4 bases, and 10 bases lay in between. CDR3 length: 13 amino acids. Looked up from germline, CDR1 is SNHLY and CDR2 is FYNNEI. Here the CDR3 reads CASSPQGPDTQYF. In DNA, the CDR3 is TGTGCCAGCAGTCCGCAGGGGCCAGATACGCAGTATTTT.

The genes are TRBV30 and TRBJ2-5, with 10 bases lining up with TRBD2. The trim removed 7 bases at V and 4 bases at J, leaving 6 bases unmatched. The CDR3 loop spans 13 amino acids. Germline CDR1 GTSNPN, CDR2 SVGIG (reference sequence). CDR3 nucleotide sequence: TGTGCCTTCGGGACTAGCGTTGCAGAGACCCAGTACTTC. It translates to CAFGTSVAETQYF.

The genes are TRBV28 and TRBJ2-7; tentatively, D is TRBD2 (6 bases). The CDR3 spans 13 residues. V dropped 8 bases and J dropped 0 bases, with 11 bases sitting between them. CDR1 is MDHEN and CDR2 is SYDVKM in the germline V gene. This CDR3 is CASCDGSSYEQYF. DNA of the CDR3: TGTGCCAGCTGCGACGGGAGCTCCTACGAGCAGTACTTC.

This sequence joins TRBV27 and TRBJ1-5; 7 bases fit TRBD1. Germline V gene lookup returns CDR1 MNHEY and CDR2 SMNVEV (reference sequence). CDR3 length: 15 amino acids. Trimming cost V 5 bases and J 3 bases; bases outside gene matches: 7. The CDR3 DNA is TGTGCCAGCAGTGTAGACAGGGCTCTCAATCAGCCCCAGCATTTT. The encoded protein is CASSVDRALNQPQHF.

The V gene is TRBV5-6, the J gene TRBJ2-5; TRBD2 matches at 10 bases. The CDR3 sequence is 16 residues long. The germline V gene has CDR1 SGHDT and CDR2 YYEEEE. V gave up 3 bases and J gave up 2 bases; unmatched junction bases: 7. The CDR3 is CASSSLSGRTQETQYF. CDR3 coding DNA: TGTGCCAGCAGCTCGCTTAGCGGGAGGACTCAAGAGACCCAGTACTTC.

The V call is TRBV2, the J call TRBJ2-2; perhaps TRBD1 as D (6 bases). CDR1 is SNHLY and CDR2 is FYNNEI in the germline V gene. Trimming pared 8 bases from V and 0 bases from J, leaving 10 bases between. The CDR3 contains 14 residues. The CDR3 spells CASSEGANTGELFF. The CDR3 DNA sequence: TGTGCCAGCTCTGAGGGGGCGAACACCGGGGAGCTGTTTTTT.

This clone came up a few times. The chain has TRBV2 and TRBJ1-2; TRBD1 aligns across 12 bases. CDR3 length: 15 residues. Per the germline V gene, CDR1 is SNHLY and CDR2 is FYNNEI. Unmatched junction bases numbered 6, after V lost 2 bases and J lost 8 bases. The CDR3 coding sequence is TGTGCCAGCAGTGAAAGGGGACAGGGGGCTTGGGGCTACACCTTC. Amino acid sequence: CASSERGQGAWGYTF.

The CDR3 nucleotides read TGTGCCAGCAGTCCGCCCAGAATTATCTCCTATGGCTACACCTTC. Encoded protein: CASSPPRIISYGYTF. The chain couples TRBV28 to TRBJ1-2; D unclear. Between the trimmed V and J ends, which lost 5 bases and 4 bases, there was a span of 17 bases. This CDR3 has 15 amino acids. CDR1 and CDR2 from the germline V gene are MDHEN and SYDVKM.

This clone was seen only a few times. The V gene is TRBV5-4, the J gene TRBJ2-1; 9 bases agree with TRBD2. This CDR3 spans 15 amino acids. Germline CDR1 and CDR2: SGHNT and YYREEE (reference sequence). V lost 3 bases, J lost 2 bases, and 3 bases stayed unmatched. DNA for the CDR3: TGTGCCAGCAGCTGGACTAGCGATCCCTACAATGAGCAGTTCTTC. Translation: CASSWTSDPYNEQFF.

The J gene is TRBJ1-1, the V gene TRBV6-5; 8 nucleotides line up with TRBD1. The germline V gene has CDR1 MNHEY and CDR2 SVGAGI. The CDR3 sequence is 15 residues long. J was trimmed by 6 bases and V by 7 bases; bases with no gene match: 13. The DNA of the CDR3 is TGTGCCAGCAACCGGGACAGGTCTTATGGGGCTGAAGCTTTCTTT. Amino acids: CASNRDRSYGAEAFF.

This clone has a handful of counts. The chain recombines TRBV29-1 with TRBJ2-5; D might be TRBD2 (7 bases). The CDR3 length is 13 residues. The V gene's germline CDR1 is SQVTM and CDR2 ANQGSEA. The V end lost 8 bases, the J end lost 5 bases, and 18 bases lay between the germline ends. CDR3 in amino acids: CSLTGEGGETQYF. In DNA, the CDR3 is TGCAGCTTAACGGGAGAGGGGGGGGAGACCCAGTACTTC.

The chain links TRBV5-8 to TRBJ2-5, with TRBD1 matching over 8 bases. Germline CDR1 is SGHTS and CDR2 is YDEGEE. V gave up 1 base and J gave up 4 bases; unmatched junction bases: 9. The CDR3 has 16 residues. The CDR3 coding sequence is TGTGCCAGCAGCTTGAGCATGACAGGGGAGGCAGAGACCCAGTACTTC. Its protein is CASSLSMTGEAETQYF.

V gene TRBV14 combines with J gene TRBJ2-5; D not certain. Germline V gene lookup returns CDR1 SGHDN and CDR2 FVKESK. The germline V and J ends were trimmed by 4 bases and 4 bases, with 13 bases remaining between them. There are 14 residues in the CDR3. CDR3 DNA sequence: TGTGCCAGCAGCCGCAAACAGCTCGGAGAGACCCAGTACTTC. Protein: CASSRKQLGETQYF. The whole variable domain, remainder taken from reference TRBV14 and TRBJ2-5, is EAGVTQFPSHSVIEKGQTVTLRCDPISGHDNLYWYRRVMGKEIKFLLHFVKESKQDESGMPNNRFLAERTGGTYSTLKVQPAELEDSGVYFCASSRKQLGETQYFGPGTRLLVL.

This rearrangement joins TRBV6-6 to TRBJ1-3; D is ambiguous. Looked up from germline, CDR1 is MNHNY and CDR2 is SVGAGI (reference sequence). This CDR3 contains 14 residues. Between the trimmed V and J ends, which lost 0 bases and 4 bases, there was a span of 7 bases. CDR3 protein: CASSYSTLGNTIYF. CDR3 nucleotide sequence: TGTGCCAGCAGTTACTCCACCCTAGGAAACACCATATATTTT.

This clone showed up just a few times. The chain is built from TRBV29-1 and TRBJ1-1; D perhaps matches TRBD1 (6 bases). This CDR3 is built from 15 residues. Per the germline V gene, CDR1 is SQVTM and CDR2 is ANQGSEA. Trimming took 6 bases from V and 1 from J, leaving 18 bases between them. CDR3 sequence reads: CSVDHSGARNTEAFF. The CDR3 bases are TGCAGCGTCGACCACTCAGGGGCGCGGAACACTGAAGCTTTCTTT.

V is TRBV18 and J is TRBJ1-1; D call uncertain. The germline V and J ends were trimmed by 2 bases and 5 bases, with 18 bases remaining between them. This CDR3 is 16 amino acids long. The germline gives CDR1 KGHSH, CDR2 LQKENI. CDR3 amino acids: CASSPRGEALTTEAFF. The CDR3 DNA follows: TGTGCCAGCTCACCAAGAGGAGAGGCTTTGACGACTGAAGCTTTCTTT. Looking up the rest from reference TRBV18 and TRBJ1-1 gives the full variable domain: NAGVMQNPRHLVRRRGQEARLRCSPMKGHSHVYWYRQLPEEGLKFMVYLQKENIIDESGMPKERFSAEFPKEGPSILRIQQVVRGDSAAYFCASSPRGEALTTEAFFGQGTRLTVV.

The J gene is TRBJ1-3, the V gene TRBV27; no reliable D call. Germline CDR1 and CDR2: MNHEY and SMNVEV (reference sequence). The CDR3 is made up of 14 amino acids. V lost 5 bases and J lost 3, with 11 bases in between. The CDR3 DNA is TGTGCCAGCAGTCTGTTTGGGCTTGGAAACACCATATATTTT. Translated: CASSLFGLGNTIYF.

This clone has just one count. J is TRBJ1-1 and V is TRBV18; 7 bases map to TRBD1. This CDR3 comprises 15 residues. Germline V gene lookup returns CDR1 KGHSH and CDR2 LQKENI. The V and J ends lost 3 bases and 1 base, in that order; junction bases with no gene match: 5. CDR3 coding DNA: TGTGCCAGCTCACCCACAGGGGCCACGAACACTGAAGCTTTCTTT. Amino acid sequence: CASSPTGATNTEAFF. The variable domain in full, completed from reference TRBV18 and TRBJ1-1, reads NAGVMQNPRHLVRRRGQEARLRCSPMKGHSHVYWYRQLPEEGLKFMVYLQKENIIDESGMPKERFSAEFPKEGPSILRIQQVVRGDSAAYFCASSPTGATNTEAFFGQGTRLTVV.

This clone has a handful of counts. The CDR3: CASSSRAGRGGYTF. DNA of the CDR3: TGCGCCAGCAGCAGCCGGGCGGGCAGGGGTGGCTACACCTTC. The chain uses TRBV5-1 and TRBJ1-2, with a tentative D call TRBD1 (6 bases). CDR1 SGHRS and CDR2 YFSETQ come from the germline V gene. The CDR3 consists of 14 residues. Trimming took off 4 bases at V and 7 bases at J, with 17 bases between the two ends.